A single sample gave rise to the 18 T cell receptor beta chains below, sequenced in a study of T cell responses to AZD1222 COVID-19 vaccine. Clones were sequenced by immunoSEQ multiplex PCR, and TCRdb holds only the in-frame ones, with some missing. The table records fewer than 200,000 clones, 85% to 90% of them present only once. The sequencing used peripheral blood, collected 28 days after the second AZD1222 dose. These receptors came from an adult who received the AZD1222 COVID-19 vaccine.

V usage is TRBV28 and J usage is TRBJ2-5, with 10 nucleotides matching TRBD2. The CDR3 totals 13 residues. The V and J ends lost 8 bases and 5 bases, in that order; junction bases with no gene match: 5. CDR1 is MDHEN and CDR2 is SYDVKM in the germline V gene. CDR3 bases: TGTGCCAGCGGGACTAGCGTTTGGGAGACCCAGTACTTC. It codes for CASGTSVWETQYF.

This clone showed up just once. The chain is built from TRBV9 and TRBJ2-4, with D perhaps matching TRBD1 or TRBD2 (5 bases each). Germline loops: CDR1 SGDLS, CDR2 YYNGEE. The CDR3 covers 16 residues. V lost 4 bases to trimming and J lost 6 bases, with 20 bases between them. The CDR3 DNA reads as TGTGCCAGCAGCCCCCGGCAGGGCAGGGAGACAAACATTCAGTACTTC. This codes for CASSPRQGRETNIQYF.

V usage is TRBV18 and J usage is TRBJ2-3; perhaps TRBD2 as D (6 bases). The V and J ends lost 6 bases and 6 bases respectively, with 10 bases between them. The CDR3 is 12 residues long. Germline CDR1 is KGHSH and CDR2 is LQKENI. CDR3 loop: CASSPGRDTQYF. CDR3 bases: TGTGCCAGCTCGCCGGGGAGGGATACGCAGTATTTT.

This chain uses TRBV5-6 with TRBJ2-1, with 11 bases matching TRBD2. V lost 0 bases to trimming and J lost 10 bases; unmatched junction nucleotides: 0. There are 13 residues in the CDR3. CDR1 is SGHDT and CDR2 is YYEEEE in the germline V gene. CDR3 loop: CASSLGTSGEQFF. The DNA for the CDR3 is TGTGCCAGCAGCTTGGGGACTAGCGGGGAGCAGTTCTTC.

The rearrangement uses TRBV12-5 and TRBJ2-7, with D possibly matching TRBD1 (5 bases). Trimming removed 3 bases at V and 6 bases at J, with 12 bases between. CDR1 is LGHNT and CDR2 is FRNRAP in the germline V gene. The CDR3 extends over 13 amino acids. As DNA, the CDR3 is TGTGCTAGTGGTTTCTCGACAGAAACCGAGCAGTACTTC. Translation: CASGFSTETEQYF.

The chain combines TRBV6-1 with TRBJ1-1; 8 bases map to TRBD1. The germline V gene has CDR1 MNHNS and CDR2 SASEGT. The CDR3 contains 15 residues. J lost 9 bases, V lost 2 bases, and 11 bases had no gene match. CDR3 residues: CASSERTGSYGKAFF. The CDR3 region has the DNA TGTGCCAGCAGTGAACGGACAGGGAGTTATGGGAAAGCTTTCTTT.

This clone was picked up one time. The sample carries other DNA sequences with the same CDR3. CDR3 loop: CASSLEGDYGYTF. The CDR3 DNA is TGCGCCAGCAGCTTGGAGGGAGACTATGGCTACACCTTC. The rearrangement uses TRBV5-1 and TRBJ1-2, with D hard to call. Looked up from germline, CDR1 is SGHRS and CDR2 is YFSETQ. This CDR3 spans 13 amino acids. V dropped 0 bases and J dropped 3 bases, with 6 bases sitting between them.

V usage is TRBV28 and J usage is TRBJ2-3; D gene ambiguous. This CDR3 is 12 amino acids long. Germline-derived CDR1 and CDR2 are MDHEN and SYDVKM. V was shortened by 2 bases and J by 5 bases, with 5 bases between the two germline ends. CDR3 sequence reads: CASSLKGDTQYF. CDR3 nucleotide sequence: TGTGCCAGCAGTTTAAAGGGAGATACGCAGTATTTT.

The CDR3 region is CASSPQGFYNSPLHF. The CDR3 coding sequence is TGTGCCAGCTCACCACAGGGATTTTATAATTCACCCCTCCACTTT. V usage is TRBV18 and J usage is TRBJ1-6; D gene uncertain. The CDR3 is 15 amino acids. The germline V gene has CDR1 KGHSH and CDR2 LQKENI. V gave up 1 base and J gave up 4 bases, with 8 bases separating them.

V gene TRBV7-8 combines with J gene TRBJ1-4, with D unresolved. This CDR3 region has 13 residues. The germline V and J ends were trimmed by 1 base and 6 bases, with 6 bases remaining between them. Germline CDR1 reads SGHVS; CDR2 reads FQNEAQ. The CDR3 DNA is TGTGCCAGCAGCTTAGTTACATATGAAAAACTGTTTTTT. This translates into CASSLVTYEKLFF.

The chain has TRBV5-1 and TRBJ1-1, with D possibly TRBD1 on 6 matching bases. V was shortened by 2 bases and J by 5 bases, with 13 bases between the two germline ends. CDR3 size: 14 residues. The V gene's germline CDR1 is SGHRS and CDR2 YFSETQ. DNA of the CDR3: TGCGCCAGCAGCTTACAGGGTCACAGAACTGAAGCTTTCTTT. Translating gives CASSLQGHRTEAFF. The whole variable domain, filled in from reference TRBV5-1 and TRBJ1-1, reads KAGVTQTPRYLIKTRGQQVTLSCSPISGHRSVSWYQQTPGQGLQFLFEYFSETQRNKGNFPGRFSGRQFSNSRSEMNVSTLELGDSALYLCASSLQGHRTEAFFGQGTRLTVV.

This clone has just one count. The genes are TRBV6-6 and TRBJ1-1; D unresolved. V gave up 0 bases and J gave up 1 base, with 6 bases separating them. The CDR3 extends over 14 amino acids. CDR1 MNHNY and CDR2 SVGAGI come from the germline V gene (reference sequence). In nucleotides, the CDR3 is TGTGCCAGCAGTTACTCGTCTGCGAACACTGAAGCTTTCTTT. This sequence encodes CASSYSSANTEAFF.

As DNA, the CDR3 is TGTGCCAGCAGCCGAAACAGGGGGCCCGAATCTGGGACTAATGAAAAACTGTTTTTT. Translated, it gives CASSRNRGPESGTNEKLFF. This chain uses TRBV7-9 with TRBJ1-4, with 9 bases matching TRBD1. The CDR3 covers 19 residues. With 5 bases clipped from V and 2 bases from J, the junction kept 15 bases outside the gene matches. The germline gives CDR1 SEHNR, CDR2 FQNEAQ (reference sequence).

This clone was recorded only once. The chain uses TRBV11-2 and TRBJ2-5; unclear D gene. The length of the CDR3 is 14 residues. Per the germline V gene, CDR1 is SGHAT and CDR2 is FQNNGV. V was pared by 1 base and J by 2 bases, with 8 bases between. CDR3 DNA sequence: TGTGCCAGCAGCTTAGTACGGTCGCAAGAGACCCAGTACTTC. Amino acid sequence: CASSLVRSQETQYF.

The CDR3 sequence: CASSFGGNQPQHF. For the CDR3, the DNA is TGCGCCAGCAGCTTCGGGGGCAATCAGCCCCAGCATTTT. This sequence joins TRBV5-1 and TRBJ1-5; unclear D gene. The CDR3 length is 13 residues. The V gene's germline CDR1 is SGHRS and CDR2 YFSETQ. Trimming removed 2 bases at V and 2 bases at J, with 5 bases between.

CDR3 nucleotides: TGTGCCAGCAGCGTATATGGCCAAGAGACCCAGTACTTC. It specifies CASSVYGQETQYF. The genes are TRBV9 and TRBJ2-5, with D uncertain. This CDR3 contains 13 residues. Deletions cut 1 base from V and 1 base from J, with 5 bases between. Germline V gene sequence: CDR1 SGDLS, CDR2 YYNGEE.

CDR3 bases: TGTGCCAGCAGTGGCCCCGGGACAGCCTCTGGAAACACCATATATTTT. Translated, it gives CASSGPGTASGNTIYF. V gene TRBV6-1 combines with J gene TRBJ1-3; 7 nucleotides match TRBD1. After removal of 4 bases from V and 0 bases from J, the junction contained 6 bases not matched to a gene. Germline V gene sequence: CDR1 MNHNS, CDR2 SASEGT. The CDR3 length is 16 residues.

V and J are TRBV7-3 and TRBJ2-2, with TRBD2 matching over 7 bases. This CDR3 spans 16 amino acids. Germline lookup yields CDR1 SGHTA and CDR2 FQGTGA. The trim removed 1 base at V and 1 base at J, leaving 3 bases unmatched. CDR3 amino acids: CASSLRPGGNTGELFF. DNA for the CDR3: TGTGCCAGCAGCTTAAGACCGGGGGGGAACACCGGGGAGCTGTTTTTT.